This T cell receptor (beta chain) was identified during a study of T cell repertoires in cytomegalovirus infection. Looking at the study overall: Selected CMV epitopes included recently identified HLA-C-restricted ones as well as well-studied HLA-B-restricted ones. Indications came from public TCR beta signatures; they pointed to CMV infection and to a matching HLA type.

General study findings and limits: HLA-C-restricted CMV-specific TCR beta clonotypes were dominant in the ex vivo response.

About this clonotype: The antigen is not known.

MiXCR was run by TCRdb on the reads, yielding one entry per CDR3 protein. The table has around 770,000 distinct CDR3 sequences, approximately 32% seen once; the top ten hold approximately 14%. The clonotype originates from a human donor in good health (CMV status not recorded). Some clones in this sample may be carry-over from other donors' samples. The sequencing used cultured CD8+ T cells from PBMCs, collected from culture after CMV antigen stimulation.

The CDR3 sequence is CSVVPSKNIQYF. DNA of the CDR3: TGCAGCGTCGTTCCCAGTAAAAACATTCAGTACTTC. The V call is TRBV29-1, the J call TRBJ2-4, with no clear D. In germline, CDR1 is SQVTM, CDR2 ANQGSEA. This CDR3 contains 12 residues. Trimming removed 6 bases from V and 4 bases from J, with 10 bases in between.